A single sample gave rise to the 21 T cell receptor beta chains below, sequenced in a study of technical replicates of blood from a few donors. Profiling relied on immunoSEQ multiplex PCR, and the TCRdb table lists in-frame clones only, not all of them. Of about 73,000 clones in the sample, approximately 93% were seen once. Sequenced sample: T cells isolated from PBMCs. These receptors were collected from a human donor in good health.

The chain recombines TRBV5-1 with TRBJ1-1; 8 nucleotides match TRBD1. CDR1 is SGHRS, CDR2 YFSETQ, per germline. With 4 bases clipped from V and 1 base from J, the junction kept 3 bases outside the gene matches. This CDR3 is built from 14 residues. The CDR3 DNA is TGCGCCAGCAGCGCCCAGGGGGCGAACACTGAAGCTTTCTTT. It yields the protein CASSAQGANTEAFF.

The CDR3 sequence: CASSVADRAGSGYTF. Here the CDR3 DNA reads TGTGCCAGCAGCGTAGCTGACAGGGCCGGTAGTGGCTACACCTTC. The chain carries TRBV9 and TRBJ1-2; TRBD1 aligns across 7 bases. CDR3 length: 15 amino acids. Germline values: CDR1 SGDLS, CDR2 YYNGEE. The V and J ends lost 0 bases and 7 bases, in that order; junction bases with no gene match: 9.

V is TRBV10-3 and J is TRBJ1-2; 11 bases align to TRBD1. CDR3 length: 15 residues. V dropped 10 bases and J dropped 6; count of bases not matched to a gene: 13. Looked up from germline, CDR1 is ENHRY and CDR2 is SYGVKD. This CDR3 reads CATPGQGVTADGYTF. In DNA form, the CDR3 reads TGTGCCACACCGGGACAGGGGGTTACAGCCGATGGCTACACCTTC.

This chain links TRBV5-8 with TRBJ2-6; D is unresolved. CDR1 is SGHTS and CDR2 is YDEGEE in the germline V gene. The CDR3 spans 17 residues. V gave up 0 bases and J gave up 0 bases, with 10 bases separating them. The CDR3 reads CASSLVGARSGANVLTF. The CDR3 DNA reads TGTGCCAGCAGCTTGGTTGGAGCTCGCTCTGGGGCCAACGTCCTGACTTTC.

The CDR3 DNA reads TGCAGCGTTGTTTCGCCAGGGGGCTGGCACTATGGCTACACCTTC. Its translation: CSVVSPGGWHYGYTF. The chain couples TRBV29-1 to TRBJ1-2, with 8 bases aligning to TRBD1. Trimming at V came to 4 bases and at J to 3 bases, leaving 10 bases not matched to a gene. Germline V lookup: CDR1 SQVTM, CDR2 ANQGSEA. The CDR3 length is 15 residues.

The genes are TRBV27 and TRBJ2-7; D may be TRBD1 (6 bases). V gave up 0 bases and J gave up 6 bases, with 15 bases separating them. From germline, CDR1 is MNHEY and CDR2 SMNVEV (reference sequence). The CDR3 is 15 amino acids. The CDR3 DNA reads TGTGCCAGCAGTTTATCCCCCCGGACAGCTTTCGAGCAGTACTTC. Its translation: CASSLSPRTAFEQYF.

Comment on this clone: The junction shows a germline mismatch at one end, possibly a read error. The chain recombines TRBV9 with TRBJ2-5; 12 nucleotides agree with TRBD2. This CDR3 region has 13 residues. Germline values: CDR1 SGDLS, CDR2 YYNGEE. CDR3 nucleotides: TGTGCCAGCAGCGGCCAGACTAGCGGGGGACCACACTTC. Protein sequence: CASSGQTSGGPHF.

The V and J genes are TRBV2 and TRBJ2-7; D is uncertain. The CDR3 is made up of 15 amino acids. The V gene lost 4 bases and the J gene lost 0 bases, with 13 bases spanning the gap. Germline CDR1 SNHLY, CDR2 FYNNEI. CDR3 in amino acids: CASSADIESSYEQYF. Written as DNA, the CDR3 is TGTGCCAGCAGTGCCGACATCGAAAGCTCCTACGAGCAGTACTTC.

V is TRBV29-1 and J is TRBJ1-1; 9 bases match TRBD1. The CDR3 consists of 15 residues. V was pared by 5 bases and J by 4 bases, with 11 bases of the junction left unmatched. Germline-derived CDR1 and CDR2 are SQVTM and ANQGSEA. CDR3 DNA sequence: TGCAGCGTTTCCTACCAGGACAGGGGAATCACTGAAGCTTTCTTT. Protein product: CSVSYQDRGITEAFF.

The chain couples TRBV6-5 to TRBJ2-5; perhaps TRBD2 as D (5 bases). Trimming pared 4 bases from V and 5 bases from J, leaving 17 bases between. This CDR3 is 15 amino acids long. The V gene's germline CDR1 is MNHEY and CDR2 SVGAGI. CDR3 DNA: TGTGCCAGCAGTTTTGGCGGGCCACTTACCGAGACCCAGTACTTC. It specifies CASSFGGPLTETQYF.

The V gene is TRBV11-3, the J gene TRBJ1-2, with D maybe TRBD1 (6 bases). Trimming shortened V by 1 base and J by 4 bases, and 7 bases separated the two germline ends. Per germline, CDR1 SGHNT and CDR2 YENEEA. This CDR3 has 13 amino acids. CDR3 bases: TGTGCCAGCAGCTTAGCACAGGGCTATGGCTACACCTTC. It specifies CASSLAQGYGYTF.

The rearrangement uses TRBV5-1 and TRBJ2-1; 7 bases are shared with TRBD1. The CDR3 sequence is 17 residues long. V shed 0 bases, J shed 2 bases, and the junction held 8 bases outside the gene matches. The germline CDR1 and CDR2 sequences are SGHRS and YFSETQ. CDR3 nucleotides: TGCGCCAGCAGCTTGGGGTCCAACAGGGGCCCCTACAATGAGCAGTTCTTC. It translates to CASSLGSNRGPYNEQFF.

The DNA for the CDR3 is TGTGCCACCAGCCCCAGGTACCAAGAGACCCAGTACTTC. It codes for CATSPRYQETQYF. The genes are TRBV15 and TRBJ2-5, with D uncertain. The CDR3 spans 13 residues. Germline V gene data show CDR1 as LNHNV and CDR2 as YYDKDF (reference sequence). V was pared by 5 bases and J by 0 bases, with 7 bases between.

This chain connects TRBV27 to TRBJ1-5, with TRBD1 matching over 7 bases. Losses at the gene ends were 5 bases for V and 6 bases for J; bases not matched to a gene: 1. This CDR3 region has 12 residues. CDR1 is MNHEY, CDR2 SMNVEV, per germline (reference sequence). CDR3 sequence (DNA): TGTGCCAGCAGTAACAGGGGTCAGCCCCAGCATTTT. It codes for CASSNRGQPQHF.

The chain links TRBV6-4 to TRBJ2-5; the D gene is possibly TRBD2 (6 bases). The CDR3 has 13 residues. Deletions cut 4 bases from V and 5 bases from J, with 11 bases between. CDR1 is MRHNA, CDR2 SNTAGT, per germline. CDR3 region: CASSAQEGETQYF. The CDR3 nucleotides are TGTGCCAGCAGTGCCCAGGAGGGGGAGACCCAGTACTTC.

CDR3 coding DNA: TGTGCCAGCAGGTCACAGCTGCCGTACGAGCAGTACTTC. It translates to CASRSQLPYEQYF. The V gene is TRBV6-6, the J gene TRBJ2-7; D is unclear. The V gene's germline CDR1 is MNHNY and CDR2 SVGAGI (reference sequence). Trimming took 6 bases from V and 4 from J, leaving 13 bases between them. This CDR3 region has 13 residues.

The chain couples TRBV16 to TRBJ1-6, with unresolved D. CDR3 size: 16 residues. Germline CDR1 is KGHSY and CDR2 is FQNENV. The ends were cut back, 0 bases at V and 10 bases at J, with 16 bases in the middle. CDR3 sequence reads: CASSQSSNSPRSPLHF. The CDR3 DNA sequence: TGTGCCAGCAGCCAATCTTCGAACAGCCCTCGGTCACCCCTCCACTTT.

This chain uses TRBV28 with TRBJ1-1, with D perhaps TRBD1 (6 bases). This CDR3 is built from 17 residues. Trimming removed 6 bases from V and 4 bases from J, with 24 bases in between. Germline CDR1 reads MDHEN; CDR2 reads SYDVKM. CDR3 coding DNA: TGTGCCAGCAGCCCAAGTGCCTTACAGGGTAGTGGCACTGAAGCTTTCTTT. Its protein product is CASSPSALQGSGTEAFF. Combining the CDR3 with reference TRBV28 and TRBJ1-1 gives the whole variable domain DVKVTQSSRYLVKRTGEKVFLECVQDMDHENMFWYRQDPGLGLRLIYFSYDVKMKEKGDIPEGYSVSREKKERFSLILESASTNQTSMYLCASSPSALQGSGTEAFFGQGTRLTVV.

The chain is built from TRBV7-7 and TRBJ2-1; D gene unclear. The germline V and J ends were trimmed by 5 bases and 4 bases, with 15 bases remaining between them. This CDR3 comprises 15 residues. The germline CDR1 and CDR2 sequences are SSHAT and FNYEAQ (reference sequence). This CDR3 is CASSLSGGVYNEQFF. In nucleotides, the CDR3 is TGTGCCAGCAGCCTGAGTGGCGGAGTTTACAATGAGCAGTTCTTC.

The chain uses TRBV28 and TRBJ1-2; the match to TRBD1 covers 7 bases. The germline CDR1 and CDR2 sequences are MDHEN and SYDVKM. Losses at the gene ends were 6 bases for V and 4 bases for J; bases not matched to a gene: 11. This CDR3 spans 15 amino acids. The CDR3 loop reads CASRHRGSPVYGYTF. The CDR3 DNA sequence: TGTGCCAGCAGGCACAGGGGAAGTCCCGTCTATGGCTACACCTTC.

The chain combines TRBV11-2 with TRBJ2-5, with 10 bases identical to TRBD2. The CDR3 spans 15 residues. Germline-derived CDR1 and CDR2 are SGHAT and FQNNGV. The V segment lost 10 bases and the J segment 5 bases; nucleotides outside the gene matches: 13. CDR3 residues: CATVESGREGETQYF. CDR3 coding DNA: TGTGCCACCGTTGAGAGCGGGAGGGAGGGGGAGACCCAGTACTTC.